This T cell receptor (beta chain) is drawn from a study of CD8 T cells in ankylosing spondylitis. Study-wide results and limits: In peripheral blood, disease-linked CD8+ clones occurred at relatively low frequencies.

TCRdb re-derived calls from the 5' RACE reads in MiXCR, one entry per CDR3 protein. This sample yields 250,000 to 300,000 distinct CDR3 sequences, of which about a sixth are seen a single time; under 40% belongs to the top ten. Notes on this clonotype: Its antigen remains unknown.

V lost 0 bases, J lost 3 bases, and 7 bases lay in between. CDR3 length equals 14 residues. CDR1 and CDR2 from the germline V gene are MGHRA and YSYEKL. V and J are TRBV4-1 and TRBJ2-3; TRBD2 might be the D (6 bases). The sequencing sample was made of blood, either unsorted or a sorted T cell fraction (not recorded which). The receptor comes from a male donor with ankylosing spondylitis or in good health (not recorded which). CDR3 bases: TGCGCCAGCAGCCAAGATGGGGGGACAGATACGCAGTATTTT. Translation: CASSQDGGTDTQYF.